Listed here are 30 T cell receptor beta chains from one sample, sequenced in a study of cytomegalovirus exposure and HLA in healthy donors. The PCR employed 60 Vbeta primers together with 13 Jbeta primers. TCRdb's copy holds only in-frame clones and misses some; the assay was immunoSEQ multiplex PCR. The profile shows roughly 100,000 clones, around 63% of them singletons. Sequenced sample: PBMCs. The receptors originated from a man aged 25-40 years in good health and CMV-seronegative.

The chain recombines TRBV6-1 with TRBJ1-2, with D maybe TRBD1 (6 bases). Trimming removed 6 bases from V and 3 bases from J, with 14 bases in between. From germline, CDR1 is MNHNS and CDR2 SASEGT. The CDR3 has 14 amino acids. The CDR3 nucleotides read TGTGCCAGCAGGAAGCAGGGGAATGACTATGGCTACACCTTC. This encodes CASRKQGNDYGYTF.

The rearrangement joins TRBV5-4 to TRBJ2-1; D not resolved. V dropped 4 bases and J dropped 12 bases, with 17 bases sitting between them. The CDR3 sequence is 13 residues long. Germline CDR1 SGHNT, CDR2 YYREEE (reference sequence). CDR3 in amino acids: CASSAKDVTRQFF. The CDR3 DNA is TGTGCCAGCAGCGCGAAAGACGTGACTCGGCAGTTCTTC.

This rearrangement joins TRBV29-1 to TRBJ2-7; D gene ambiguous. Looked up from germline, CDR1 is SQVTM and CDR2 is ANQGSEA. Trimming left V 4 bases short and J 3 bases short, with 7 bases between. CDR3 size: 11 residues. CDR3 amino acids: CSVGRNYEQYF. The CDR3 DNA reads TGCAGCGTTGGGCGGAACTACGAGCAGTACTTC.

CDR3 sequence: CASSTRQGNTEAFF. DNA of the CDR3: TGTGCCAGCAGCACCAGACAGGGGAACACTGAAGCTTTCTTT. V gene TRBV7-9 combines with J gene TRBJ1-1; 7 nucleotides line up with TRBD1. Looked up from germline, CDR1 is SEHNR and CDR2 is FQNEAQ (reference sequence). V shed 5 bases and J 1 base; nucleotides not matched to a gene: 4. The CDR3 consists of 14 residues.

This sequence joins TRBV7-2 and TRBJ2-7, with D tentatively TRBD1 (6 bases). In germline, CDR1 is SGHTA, CDR2 FQGNSA. The ends were cut back, 8 bases at V and 3 bases at J, with 20 bases in the middle. The CDR3 consists of 15 residues. Written as DNA, the CDR3 is TGTGCCAGCCGAGCTAACCCGGGCAGGGGCTACGAGCAGTACTTC. Its protein is CASRANPGRGYEQYF.

The chain combines TRBV28 with TRBJ1-1; 9 bases match TRBD1. This CDR3 has 14 residues. J was trimmed by 7 bases and V by 5 bases; bases with no gene match: 8. Per the germline V gene, CDR1 is MDHEN and CDR2 is SYDVKM. The CDR3 loop reads CASSVTGQGFEAFF. CDR3 DNA sequence: TGTGCCAGCAGTGTCACGGGACAGGGATTTGAAGCTTTCTTT.

This clone was seen a few times. The chain is built from TRBV7-2 and TRBJ2-7; no firm D call. V gave up 0 bases and J gave up 4 bases, with 10 bases separating them. Germline CDR1 is SGHTA and CDR2 is FQGNSA. This CDR3 spans 14 amino acids. CDR3 loop: CASSLAANKYEQYF. For the CDR3, the DNA is TGTGCCAGCAGCTTAGCGGCAAACAAGTACGAGCAGTACTTC.

The chain couples TRBV7-3 to TRBJ2-5, with 7 bases aligning to TRBD1. The J call is doubtful: the DNA matches TRBJ2-7 better. This CDR3 comprises 13 residues. Germline V gene data show CDR1 as SGHTA and CDR2 as FQGTGA. The CDR3 DNA is TGTGCCAGCAGCAAGGGACAGTCCTACGAGCAGTACTTC. This translates into CASSKGQSYEQYF.

The chain combines TRBV28 with TRBJ2-2, with D perhaps TRBD2 (6 bases). This CDR3 is built from 15 residues. CDR1 is MDHEN and CDR2 is SYDVKM in the germline V gene. The V and J ends lost 6 bases and 1 base respectively, with 12 bases between them. DNA of the CDR3: TGTGCCAGCAGACTGGAGGGATTGAACACCGGGGAGCTGTTTTTT. The encoded protein is CASRLEGLNTGELFF.

The chain has TRBV4-1 and TRBJ2-2; tentatively, D is TRBD2 (6 bases). The germline gives CDR1 MGHRA, CDR2 YSYEKL. The CDR3 covers 16 residues. Trimming cost V 4 bases and J 8 bases, with 20 bases left between them. CDR3 loop: CASSLQPGLEMGELFF. The CDR3 DNA follows: TGCGCCAGCAGCCTACAGCCGGGACTTGAAATGGGGGAGCTGTTTTTT.

CDR3 region: CSVRDNEQFF. For the CDR3, the DNA is TGCAGCGTTCGCGACAATGAGCAGTTCTTC. The genes are TRBV29-1 and TRBJ2-1; D call uncertain. CDR1 SQVTM and CDR2 ANQGSEA come from the germline V gene. The V end lost 5 bases, the J end lost 5 bases, and 4 bases lay between the germline ends. CDR3 length equals 10 residues.

The chain recombines TRBV7-8 with TRBJ2-3; 7 bases match TRBD2. The CDR3 runs to 16 residues. V was pared by 2 bases and J by 3 bases, with 8 bases of the junction left unmatched. Germline CDR1 SGHVS, CDR2 FQNEAQ. In DNA, the CDR3 is TGTGCCAGCAGCTTATACGCTAGCGGCGGGACAGATACGCAGTATTTT. Its protein is CASSLYASGGTDTQYF.

The CDR3 DNA reads TGTGCCAGCAGCTCCGGACAGGGAAGCATTCAGTACTTC. Residues: CASSSGQGSIQYF. This rearrangement joins TRBV7-2 to TRBJ2-4; 8 bases are a match to TRBD1. Per the germline V gene, CDR1 is SGHTA and CDR2 is FQGNSA. There are 13 residues in the CDR3. V was clipped by 4 bases and J by 9 bases; unmatched bases: 5.

Note on this clone: Germline is not matched at one junction end, which may reflect a read error. The V and J genes are TRBV9 and TRBJ2-2; D is undetermined. Looked up from germline, CDR1 is SGDLS and CDR2 is YYNGEE. The CDR3 extends over 15 amino acids. Here the CDR3 reads CASSVTSMNTEELFF. CDR3 DNA: TGTGCCAGCAGCGTAACCTCGATGAACACCGAGGAGCTGTTTTTT.

V and J are TRBV29-1 and TRBJ2-7; 10 bases align to TRBD2. The CDR3 is 13 amino acids. In germline, CDR1 is SQVTM, CDR2 ANQGSEA. Trimming took 7 bases from V and 5 from J; bases not matched to a gene: 8. The CDR3: CSAQLAGVHEQYF. The CDR3 DNA reads TGCAGCGCTCAGCTAGCGGGAGTTCACGAGCAGTACTTC.

This clone was found a few times. The gene calls are TRBV19 and TRBJ2-1; 10 bases align to TRBD2. CDR3 size: 18 residues. Unmatched junction bases numbered 7, after V lost 2 bases and J lost 0 bases. Germline lookup yields CDR1 LNHDA and CDR2 SQIVND (reference sequence). This chain's CDR3 is CASSILGLAGDSYNEQFF. DNA of the CDR3: TGTGCCAGTAGTATACTGGGCCTAGCGGGAGACTCCTACAATGAGCAGTTCTTC.

The genes are TRBV14 and TRBJ1-2; D perhaps matches TRBD1 (5 bases). This CDR3 has 15 amino acids. Trimming cost V 6 bases and J 7 bases, with 21 bases left between them. The germline CDR1 and CDR2 sequences are SGHDN and FVKESK. The CDR3 DNA reads TGTGCCAGCAGTCACTCCGGGGCCGGGAGTGGTGGCTACACCTTC. It translates to CASSHSGAGSGGYTF.

The CDR3 nucleotides are TGTGCCAACCGGCGGGACAGGCATATTATGAACACTGAAGCTTTCTTT. This codes for CANRRDRHIMNTEAFF. The rearrangement uses TRBV2 and TRBJ1-1, with 8 positions matching TRBD1. The CDR3 is 16 residues long. V lost 10 bases to trimming and J lost 0 bases; unmatched junction nucleotides: 13. Germline CDR1 SNHLY, CDR2 FYNNEI.

The chain is built from TRBV5-1 and TRBJ1-4, with 11 nucleotides matching TRBD1. CDR3 size: 17 residues. V shed 0 bases, J shed 8 bases, and the junction held 9 bases outside the gene matches. Per the germline V gene, CDR1 is SGHRS and CDR2 is YFSETQ. The CDR3 region has the DNA TGCGCCAGCAGCTTGGCCCCGGGACAGGGGGAAAAGGAAAAACTGTTTTTT. Residues: CASSLAPGQGEKEKLFF.

The chain combines TRBV5-1 with TRBJ1-1, with D unresolved. The CDR3 length is 15 residues. CDR1 and CDR2 (germline): SGHRS, YFSETQ. Trimming pared 4 bases from V and 11 bases from J, leaving 24 bases between. CDR3 region: CASSPQTGSPAEAFF. The CDR3 DNA reads TGCGCCAGCAGCCCGCAAACCGGGAGCCCGGCGGAGGCTTTCTTT.

This clone was counted a few times. The chain combines TRBV25-1 with TRBJ2-7, with TRBD2 matching over 7 bases. The V and J ends lost 3 bases and 12 bases, in that order; junction bases with no gene match: 14. This CDR3 region has 14 residues. Looked up from germline, CDR1 is MGHDK and CDR2 is SYGVNS. The CDR3 loop reads CASSDPGRREKRYF. In DNA, the CDR3 is TGTGCCAGCAGTGACCCGGGACGGCGGGAGAAGAGGTACTTC.

The chain recombines TRBV28 with TRBJ1-3, with a possible D match to TRBD1 (6 bases). The germline gives CDR1 MDHEN, CDR2 SYDVKM. The CDR3 runs 14 residues. V lost 6 bases, J lost 2 bases, and 11 bases lay in between. The CDR3 loop reads CASSPGVTGNTIYF. CDR3 bases: TGTGCCAGCAGCCCAGGGGTAACTGGAAACACCATATATTTT. The whole variable domain, remainder taken from reference TRBV28 and TRBJ1-3, is DVKVTQSSRYLVKRTGEKVFLECVQDMDHENMFWYRQDPGLGLRLIYFSYDVKMKEKGDIPEGYSVSREKKERFSLILESASTNQTSMYLCASSPGVTGNTIYFGEGSWLTVV.

J is TRBJ2-3 and V is TRBV4-2; D may be TRBD1 (6 bases). With 0 bases removed from V and 0 bases from J, the gap between germline ends came to 10 bases. The CDR3 consists of 16 residues. The germline V gene has CDR1 LGHNA and CDR2 YNFKEQ. Here the CDR3 reads CASSQEGTTSTDTQYF. CDR3 sequence (DNA): TGTGCCAGCAGCCAAGAGGGGACAACTAGCACAGATACGCAGTATTTT.

The V gene is TRBV7-6, the J gene TRBJ2-7, with 7 bases aligning to TRBD2. CDR1 is SGHVS, CDR2 FNYEAQ, per germline. The CDR3 length is 14 residues. Trimming cost V 5 bases and J 2 bases; bases outside gene matches: 6. This chain's CDR3 is CASSTGTIPYEQYF. In DNA form, the CDR3 reads TGTGCCAGCAGCACCGGGACTATACCCTACGAGCAGTACTTC.

This clone showed up just once. The rearrangement uses TRBV23-1 and TRBJ2-6, with D tentatively TRBD1 (5 bases). TRBV23-1 is noted as an ORF with a role that remains uncertain. V lost 0 bases and J lost 0, with 18 bases in between. The CDR3 is 20 residues long. CDR3 nucleotide sequence: TGCGCCAGCAGTCAATCGGTCGGGTGGGGCGGCCTCTCTGGGGCCAACGTCCTGACTTTC. The encoded protein is CASSQSVGWGGLSGANVLTF.

The chain uses TRBV11-3 and TRBJ2-2; 8 bases line up with TRBD2. Trimming removed 2 bases from V and 0 bases from J; junction bases left unmatched: 8. The CDR3 is 18 residues long. The germline V gene encodes CDR1 SGHNT and CDR2 YENEEA. The CDR3 sequence is CASSLLLTAGANTGELFF. The CDR3 bases are TGTGCCAGCAGCTTACTCCTAACAGCGGGAGCGAACACCGGGGAGCTGTTTTTT. Complete variable domain (other parts from reference TRBV11-3 and TRBJ2-2): EAGVVQSPRYKIIEKKQPVAFWCNPISGHNTLYWYLQNLGQGPELLIRYENEEAVDDSQLPKDRFSAERLKGVDSTLKIQPAELGDSAVYLCASSLLLTAGANTGELFFGEGSRLTVL.

This chain uses TRBV7-3 with TRBJ2-1, with a weak D call TRBD1 (6 bases). Deletions cut 2 bases from V and 4 bases from J, with 12 bases between. The CDR3 runs to 15 residues. CDR1 is SGHTA and CDR2 is FQGTGA in the germline V gene. The CDR3 is CASSLQGQLYNEQFF. The DNA of the CDR3 is TGTGCCAGCAGCTTACAAGGACAGCTATACAATGAGCAGTTCTTC.

Here the CDR3 DNA reads TGTGCCATCAGTGACAGGGGAAACACTGAAGCTTTCTTT. It is translated as CAISDRGNTEAFF. The rearrangement joins TRBV10-3 to TRBJ1-1, with D possibly matching TRBD1 (6 bases). The CDR3 extends over 13 amino acids. Germline-derived CDR1 and CDR2 are ENHRY and SYGVKD. V was pared by 3 bases and J by 2 bases, with 7 bases between.

This chain links TRBV14 with TRBJ2-1; TRBD2 matches at 7 bases. With V trimmed by 1 base and J by 0 bases, 3 bases remained unmatched. CDR3 size: 16 residues. The germline CDR1 and CDR2 sequences are SGHDN and FVKESK. The CDR3 loop reads CASSQGLAVSYNEQFF. DNA for the CDR3: TGTGCCAGCAGCCAAGGCCTAGCGGTCTCCTACAATGAGCAGTTCTTC. The full variable domain, rest sourced from reference TRBV14 and TRBJ2-1, is EAGVTQFPSHSVIEKGQTVTLRCDPISGHDNLYWYRRVMGKEIKFLLHFVKESKQDESGMPNNRFLAERTGGTYSTLKVQPAELEDSGVYFCASSQGLAVSYNEQFFGPGTRLTVL.

This clone was detected a few times. V and J are TRBV28 and TRBJ1-5; a possible D gene is TRBD1 (6 bases). The CDR3 is 16 residues long. V gave up 6 bases and J gave up 3 bases, with 18 bases separating them. Germline V lookup: CDR1 MDHEN, CDR2 SYDVKM. CDR3 nucleotide sequence: TGTGCCAGCAGGAGACAGGTGGGCCTTGACAATCAGCCCCAGCATTTT. This sequence encodes CASRRQVGLDNQPQHF.